This T cell receptor (beta chain) derives from a study of cytomegalovirus exposure and HLA in healthy donors. General observations from the study: High specificity and sensitivity for cytomegalovirus status were reported for the classifier. Subsequent analysis of the approximately 110 validation repertoires found a tendency for first-cohort TCR clusters to co-occur.

It was the roughly 130-subject validation cohort, separate from the 666-subject first cohort, to which the donors belonged. The assay was immunoSEQ multiplex PCR, and TCRdb's table has in-frame clones only and misses some. The repertoire has 150,000 to 200,000 clones, 80% to 90% of them found once; the top ten carry around 2.4%. This clone was detected only once. What it binds is unknown. This TCR came from a woman under 30 in good health and CMV-seronegative. Sequencing was performed on PBMCs.

In DNA form, the CDR3 reads TGTGCCAGTATCGGCAGAGGGCAAGAGACCCAGTACTTC. Amino acid sequence: CASIGRGQETQYF. V gene TRBV19 combines with J gene TRBJ2-5; TRBD2 is a possible D gene (5 bases). This CDR3 is 13 amino acids long. V lost 7 bases to trimming and J lost 2 bases, with 11 bases between them. Germline V lookup: CDR1 LNHDA, CDR2 SQIVND (reference sequence).